What follows is one TCR beta chain and its context. Data came from immunoSEQ multiplex PCR; TCRdb stores just in-frame clones and leaves some out. The table lists hundreds of thousands of clones, around 90% of them singletons. The data stem from a study of blood T cell repertoires in COVID-19. V trimming: 5 bases; J trimming: 5 bases; junction bases outside the gene matches: 9. Germline lookup yields CDR1 MDHEN and CDR2 SYDVKM. The CDR3 extends over 15 amino acids. The source is a man aged 55-75 years who had recovered from COVID-19. Sequences were obtained from peripheral blood. The chain couples TRBV28 to TRBJ1-1; 9 nucleotides line up with TRBD1. In DNA, the CDR3 is TGTGCCAGCAGTGAGCTACAGGGGGCGTGGACTGAAGCTTTCTTT. Encoded protein: CASSELQGAWTEAFF.